One and the same sample provided the 15 T cell receptor beta chains below, sequenced in a study of metastatic and nonmetastatic thyroid tumors. Until they underwent thyroid surgery, no patient had received any treatment. MiXCR re-clonotyped the PCR reads for TCRdb. The sample has approximately 15,000 clones, around a fifth seen once; the top ten hold 20% to 25%. What was sequenced was adjacent normal tissue. The source of these receptors is a female donor with papillary thyroid cancer or a benign thyroid nodule (not recorded which). Some clones in this sample may be carry-over from other donors' samples.

V and J are TRBV20-1 and TRBJ1-1, with no clear D. V shed 6 bases and J shed 1 base, with 12 bases lying between them. This CDR3 contains 13 residues. The germline V gene has CDR1 DFQATT and CDR2 SNEGSKA (reference sequence). CDR3 residues: CSATDVGNTEAFF. The CDR3, as DNA: TGCAGTGCCACCGATGTGGGGAACACTGAAGCTTTCTTT.

This clone turned up a few times. The chain has TRBV6-1 and TRBJ2-1; D ambiguous. The germline V and J ends were trimmed by 7 bases and 2 bases, with 15 bases remaining between them. CDR3 length: 15 residues. In germline, CDR1 is MNHNS, CDR2 SASEGT. The CDR3 here is CASTKGVGAYNEQFF. The CDR3 nucleotides read TGTGCCAGCACCAAGGGCGTCGGCGCCTACAATGAGCAGTTCTTC.

The rearrangement joins TRBV6-5 to TRBJ2-1; TRBD2 matches at 12 bases. Germline CDR1 reads MNHEY; CDR2 reads SVGAGI. The CDR3 loop spans 17 amino acids. The V segment lost 11 bases and the J segment 4 bases; nucleotides outside the gene matches: 15. In DNA form, the CDR3 reads TGTGCCTGGGGGGGCCCTAGCGGGACTAGCGGGTACAATGAGCAGTTCTTC. Amino acid sequence: CAWGGPSGTSGYNEQFF.

This clone has more than one count but fewer than ten. This chain links TRBV10-3 with TRBJ2-1; perhaps TRBD1 as D (6 bases). Germline V gene sequence: CDR1 ENHRY, CDR2 SYGVKD. This CDR3 has 15 amino acids. V dropped 6 bases and J dropped 1 base, with 13 bases sitting between them. This CDR3 reads CAISWDTHSYNEQFF. The CDR3 nucleotides are TGTGCCATCAGCTGGGACACACATTCCTACAATGAGCAGTTCTTC.

This clone has only a few counts. J is TRBJ1-1 and V is TRBV20-1, with 8 bases identical to TRBD1. This CDR3 has 13 amino acids. J lost 5 bases, V lost 6 bases, and 8 bases had no gene match. Germline values: CDR1 DFQATT, CDR2 SNEGSKA (reference sequence). CDR3 sequence reads: CSAVPGGRTEAFF. CDR3 bases: TGCAGTGCCGTGCCAGGGGGCAGAACTGAAGCTTTCTTT.

This clone was detected only a few times. The chain combines TRBV2 with TRBJ2-7, with 12 bases matching TRBD2. The CDR3 contains 20 residues. The junction had 16 bases not matched to a gene; V was cut back by 1 base and J by 3 bases. In germline, CDR1 is SNHLY, CDR2 FYNNEI. The CDR3 nucleotides read TGTGCCAGCAGTGAAGTTCTCTTGCGTCTAGCGGGGGGGCAGGGCTACGAGCAGTACTTC. The encoded protein is CASSEVLLRLAGGQGYEQYF. The full variable domain, in which reference TRBV2 and TRBJ2-7 provide the parts outside the CDR3, is EPEVTQTPSHQVTQMGQEVILRCVPISNHLYFYWYRQILGQKVEFLVSFYNNEISEKSEIFDDQFSVERPDGSNFTLKIRSTKLEDSAMYFCASSEVLLRLAGGQGYEQYFGPGTRLTVT.

The gene calls are TRBV12-3 or TRBV12-4 and TRBJ1-2; D may be TRBD1 (6 bases). The CDR3 totals 13 residues. Trimming took off 3 bases at V and 7 bases at J, with 12 bases between the two ends. CDR3 bases: TGTGCCAGCAGTTTGGGGGGGGCAGGTGGCTACACCTTC. Translating it yields CASSLGGAGGYTF.

This sequence joins TRBV6-1 and TRBJ1-4; D is unresolved. CDR1 and CDR2 (germline): MNHNS, SASEGT. The CDR3 extends over 14 amino acids. The ends were cut back, 6 bases at V and 3 bases at J, with 11 bases in the middle. CDR3 coding DNA: TGTGCCAGCAGCCCGTTGACTGCTAATGAAAAACTGTTTTTT. Protein sequence: CASSPLTANEKLFF.

The chain links TRBV12-3 or TRBV12-4 to TRBJ2-1; D is unresolved. This CDR3 is 15 amino acids long. Trimming removed 5 bases from V and 0 bases from J, with 11 bases in between. CDR3 sequence reads: CASSQRSHSYNEQFF. In DNA, the CDR3 is TGTGCCAGCAGTCAGCGTTCACACTCCTACAATGAGCAGTTCTTC.

This clone was counted a few times. This chain connects TRBV5-1 to TRBJ1-3, with D unclear. Between the trimmed V and J ends, which lost 0 bases and 4 bases, there was a span of 2 bases. The CDR3 runs to 12 residues. In germline, CDR1 is SGHRS, CDR2 YFSETQ. The CDR3 region is CASSLEGNTIYF. As DNA, the CDR3 is TGCGCCAGCAGCTTGGAAGGAAACACCATATATTTT.

This clone was observed a single time. The chain carries TRBV20-1 and TRBJ1-2; no clear D gene. CDR3 length: 11 residues. Trimming pared 3 bases from V and 2 bases from J, leaving 4 bases between. Germline V gene sequence: CDR1 DFQATT, CDR2 SNEGSKA (reference sequence). The CDR3, as DNA: TGCAGTGCTAGGGACAACTATGGCTACACCTTC. This codes for CSARDNYGYTF.

This sequence joins TRBV12-3 or TRBV12-4 and TRBJ1-2; TRBD1 aligns across 8 bases. V was clipped by 6 bases and J by 7 bases; unmatched bases: 13. The CDR3 contains 15 residues. The CDR3 here is CASSPAQGAWVGYTF. DNA for the CDR3: TGTGCCAGCAGCCCCGCGCAGGGGGCTTGGGTTGGCTACACCTTC.

This clone was recorded a few times. J is TRBJ2-5 and V is TRBV6-2 or TRBV6-3; D is ambiguous. CDR3 length equals 12 residues. Trimming took 5 bases from V and 4 from J, leaving 8 bases between them. Per germline, CDR1 MNHEY and CDR2 SVGEGT. The CDR3 loop reads CASSPSLETQYF. The CDR3 DNA sequence: TGTGCCAGCAGTCCTTCGTTAGAGACCCAGTACTTC.

V usage is TRBV7-6 and J usage is TRBJ2-3; TRBD2 is a possible D gene (6 bases). V was cut by 6 bases and J by 4 bases, with 17 bases left in between. The V gene's germline CDR1 is SGHVS and CDR2 FNYEAQ. The CDR3 length is 15 residues. The CDR3 DNA reads TGTGCCAGCAGTATGGCGGAGGGGCGGTCAGATACGCAGTATTTT. Residues: CASSMAEGRSDTQYF.

V gene TRBV14 combines with J gene TRBJ2-2; D is undetermined. This CDR3 has 13 amino acids. Germline CDR1 and CDR2: SGHDN and FVKESK. The ends were cut back, 4 bases at V and 3 bases at J, with 6 bases in the middle. The CDR3 loop is CASSLLHTGELFF. The DNA for the CDR3 is TGTGCCAGCAGCCTACTCCACACCGGGGAGCTGTTTTTT.